One and the same sample provided the 12 T cell receptor beta chains below, sequenced in a study of shared clonotypes between healthy human individuals. Clones were sequenced by immunoSEQ multiplex PCR, and TCRdb holds only the in-frame ones, with some missing. The sample includes about 2 million clones, roughly 94% seen only once; the top ten take 0.13%. Material for sequencing was naive CD4+ T cells sorted from blood. Indicated subset: CD45RA+ positively selected. Source of these receptors: a man younger than 35 in good health.

With respect to this clone: In the same sample, other DNA sequences code for this CDR3. This sequence joins TRBV5-6 and TRBJ1-2; D is perhaps TRBD1 (6 bases). Germline CDR1 and CDR2: SGHDT and YYEEEE. The V end was cut by 2 bases, the J end by 2 bases, with 10 bases between. The CDR3 extends over 14 amino acids. The CDR3 reads CASSLGGQNYGYTF. CDR3 in DNA: TGTGCCAGCAGCTTAGGGGGGCAGAACTATGGCTACACCTTC.

The J gene is TRBJ1-5, the V gene TRBV27; D is unresolved. Germline assignment: CDR1 MNHEY and CDR2 SMNVEV (reference sequence). CDR3 length: 12 residues. The germline V and J ends were trimmed by 5 bases and 4 bases, with 6 bases remaining between them. The CDR3 bases are TGTGCCAGCAGTGCCCTGAATCAGCCCCAGCATTTT. This sequence encodes CASSALNQPQHF.

This clone has only one observation. This sequence joins TRBV6-5 and TRBJ2-7, with D possibly being TRBD2 (5 bases). V lost 6 bases and J 3 bases, leaving 12 bases between the germline ends. Germline CDR1 MNHEY, CDR2 SVGAGI. This CDR3 comprises 13 residues. The CDR3 sequence: CASRRRDYYEQYF. The CDR3 region has the DNA TGTGCCAGCAGACGCCGGGATTACTACGAGCAGTACTTC.

The chain employs TRBV4-1 and TRBJ1-6; no reliable D call. V lost 0 bases, J lost 9 bases, and 15 bases lay in between. Germline V lookup: CDR1 MGHRA, CDR2 YSYEKL. The CDR3 covers 16 residues. Here the CDR3 DNA reads TGCGCCAGCAGCCAAGAATCGGCATCCGTAGGTTCACCCCTCCACTTT. Protein: CASSQESASVGSPLHF.

The chain couples TRBV5-4 to TRBJ1-1; D remains unclear. The CDR3 is 14 residues long. V dropped 4 bases and J dropped 2 bases, with 12 bases sitting between them. Germline CDR1 reads SGHNT; CDR2 reads YYREEE (reference sequence). CDR3 coding DNA: TGTGCCAGCAGCGCCCCCGGGAGCAACACTGAAGCTTTCTTT. It encodes CASSAPGSNTEAFF.

The V and J genes are TRBV25-1 and TRBJ1-3; tentatively, D is TRBD1 (5 bases). The CDR3 is 13 amino acids. V dropped 6 bases and J dropped 7 bases, with 13 bases sitting between them. Germline CDR1 MGHDK, CDR2 SYGVNS. The CDR3 coding sequence is TGTGCCAGCAGGGGCGGGGGAGGCAACACCATATATTTT. Its protein product is CASRGGGGNTIYF. The complete variable domain, with remaining parts taken from reference TRBV25-1 and TRBJ1-3, reads EADIYQTPRYLVIGTGKKITLECSQTMGHDKMYWYQQDPGMELHLIHYSYGVNSTEKGDLSSESTVSRIRTEHFPLTLESARPSHTSQYLCASRGGGGNTIYFGEGSWLTVV.

The rearrangement uses TRBV28 and TRBJ2-7, with D unclear. Germline CDR1 and CDR2: MDHEN and SYDVKM. The CDR3 sequence is 13 residues long. Trimming removed 8 bases at V and 2 bases at J, with 13 bases between. The CDR3 region is CASSDPYTYEQYF. The CDR3 region has the DNA TGTGCCAGCTCCGACCCCTACACCTACGAGCAGTACTTC.

The chain recombines TRBV5-4 with TRBJ2-1, with D maybe TRBD2 (7 bases). V lost 4 bases to trimming and J lost 3 bases, with 17 bases between them. The CDR3 runs 16 residues. The germline V gene has CDR1 SGHNT and CDR2 YYREEE (reference sequence). The DNA for the CDR3 is TGTGCCAGCAGCCCCGGCGGGGGCCCCTACTACAATGAGCAGTTCTTC. It translates to CASSPGGGPYYNEQFF.

The chain is built from TRBV27 and TRBJ1-5; no reliable D call. The germline V gene encodes CDR1 MNHEY and CDR2 SMNVEV (reference sequence). This CDR3 spans 13 amino acids. V lost 5 bases to trimming and J lost 3 bases, with 8 bases between them. The CDR3 nucleotides are TGTGCCAGCAGTGACACCCCCAATCAGCCCCAGCATTTT. Protein sequence: CASSDTPNQPQHF.

The chain carries TRBV5-6 and TRBJ2-7; D is unclear. CDR3 length: 11 amino acids. From germline, CDR1 is SGHDT and CDR2 YYEEEE. V lost 4 bases, J lost 6 bases, and 8 bases lay in between. The CDR3 DNA reads as TGTGCCAGCAGCCTTCGGAGCGAGCAGTACTTC. It translates to CASSLRSEQYF. Combining the CDR3 with reference TRBV5-6 and TRBJ2-7 gives the whole variable domain DAGVTQSPTHLIKTRGQQVTLRCSPKSGHDTVSWYQQALGQGPQFIFQYYEEEERQRGNFPDRFSGHQFPNYSSELNVNALLLGDSALYLCASSLRSEQYFGPGTRLTVT.

This sequence joins TRBV2 and TRBJ1-6; 7 bases are shared with TRBD1. Trimming removed 4 bases from V and 6 bases from J; junction bases left unmatched: 9. The CDR3 loop spans 16 amino acids. Germline CDR1 SNHLY, CDR2 FYNNEI. CDR3 in DNA: TGTGCCAGCAGTGTCGGGAAGGGGGCGGTTAATTCACCCCTCCACTTT. This translates into CASSVGKGAVNSPLHF.

This clone has a single count. The V call is TRBV5-1, the J call TRBJ2-1; no clear D. Trimming took off 5 bases at V and 0 bases at J, with 12 bases between the two ends. The length of the CDR3 is 15 residues. The V gene's germline CDR1 is SGHRS and CDR2 YFSETQ. CDR3 residues: CASSIEPSSYNEQFF. Written as DNA, the CDR3 is TGCGCCAGCAGTATAGAGCCGAGCTCCTACAATGAGCAGTTCTTC. Drawing the rest from reference TRBV5-1 and TRBJ2-1, the complete variable domain is KAGVTQTPRYLIKTRGQQVTLSCSPISGHRSVSWYQQTPGQGLQFLFEYFSETQRNKGNFPGRFSGRQFSNSRSEMNVSTLELGDSALYLCASSIEPSSYNEQFFGPGTRLTVL.